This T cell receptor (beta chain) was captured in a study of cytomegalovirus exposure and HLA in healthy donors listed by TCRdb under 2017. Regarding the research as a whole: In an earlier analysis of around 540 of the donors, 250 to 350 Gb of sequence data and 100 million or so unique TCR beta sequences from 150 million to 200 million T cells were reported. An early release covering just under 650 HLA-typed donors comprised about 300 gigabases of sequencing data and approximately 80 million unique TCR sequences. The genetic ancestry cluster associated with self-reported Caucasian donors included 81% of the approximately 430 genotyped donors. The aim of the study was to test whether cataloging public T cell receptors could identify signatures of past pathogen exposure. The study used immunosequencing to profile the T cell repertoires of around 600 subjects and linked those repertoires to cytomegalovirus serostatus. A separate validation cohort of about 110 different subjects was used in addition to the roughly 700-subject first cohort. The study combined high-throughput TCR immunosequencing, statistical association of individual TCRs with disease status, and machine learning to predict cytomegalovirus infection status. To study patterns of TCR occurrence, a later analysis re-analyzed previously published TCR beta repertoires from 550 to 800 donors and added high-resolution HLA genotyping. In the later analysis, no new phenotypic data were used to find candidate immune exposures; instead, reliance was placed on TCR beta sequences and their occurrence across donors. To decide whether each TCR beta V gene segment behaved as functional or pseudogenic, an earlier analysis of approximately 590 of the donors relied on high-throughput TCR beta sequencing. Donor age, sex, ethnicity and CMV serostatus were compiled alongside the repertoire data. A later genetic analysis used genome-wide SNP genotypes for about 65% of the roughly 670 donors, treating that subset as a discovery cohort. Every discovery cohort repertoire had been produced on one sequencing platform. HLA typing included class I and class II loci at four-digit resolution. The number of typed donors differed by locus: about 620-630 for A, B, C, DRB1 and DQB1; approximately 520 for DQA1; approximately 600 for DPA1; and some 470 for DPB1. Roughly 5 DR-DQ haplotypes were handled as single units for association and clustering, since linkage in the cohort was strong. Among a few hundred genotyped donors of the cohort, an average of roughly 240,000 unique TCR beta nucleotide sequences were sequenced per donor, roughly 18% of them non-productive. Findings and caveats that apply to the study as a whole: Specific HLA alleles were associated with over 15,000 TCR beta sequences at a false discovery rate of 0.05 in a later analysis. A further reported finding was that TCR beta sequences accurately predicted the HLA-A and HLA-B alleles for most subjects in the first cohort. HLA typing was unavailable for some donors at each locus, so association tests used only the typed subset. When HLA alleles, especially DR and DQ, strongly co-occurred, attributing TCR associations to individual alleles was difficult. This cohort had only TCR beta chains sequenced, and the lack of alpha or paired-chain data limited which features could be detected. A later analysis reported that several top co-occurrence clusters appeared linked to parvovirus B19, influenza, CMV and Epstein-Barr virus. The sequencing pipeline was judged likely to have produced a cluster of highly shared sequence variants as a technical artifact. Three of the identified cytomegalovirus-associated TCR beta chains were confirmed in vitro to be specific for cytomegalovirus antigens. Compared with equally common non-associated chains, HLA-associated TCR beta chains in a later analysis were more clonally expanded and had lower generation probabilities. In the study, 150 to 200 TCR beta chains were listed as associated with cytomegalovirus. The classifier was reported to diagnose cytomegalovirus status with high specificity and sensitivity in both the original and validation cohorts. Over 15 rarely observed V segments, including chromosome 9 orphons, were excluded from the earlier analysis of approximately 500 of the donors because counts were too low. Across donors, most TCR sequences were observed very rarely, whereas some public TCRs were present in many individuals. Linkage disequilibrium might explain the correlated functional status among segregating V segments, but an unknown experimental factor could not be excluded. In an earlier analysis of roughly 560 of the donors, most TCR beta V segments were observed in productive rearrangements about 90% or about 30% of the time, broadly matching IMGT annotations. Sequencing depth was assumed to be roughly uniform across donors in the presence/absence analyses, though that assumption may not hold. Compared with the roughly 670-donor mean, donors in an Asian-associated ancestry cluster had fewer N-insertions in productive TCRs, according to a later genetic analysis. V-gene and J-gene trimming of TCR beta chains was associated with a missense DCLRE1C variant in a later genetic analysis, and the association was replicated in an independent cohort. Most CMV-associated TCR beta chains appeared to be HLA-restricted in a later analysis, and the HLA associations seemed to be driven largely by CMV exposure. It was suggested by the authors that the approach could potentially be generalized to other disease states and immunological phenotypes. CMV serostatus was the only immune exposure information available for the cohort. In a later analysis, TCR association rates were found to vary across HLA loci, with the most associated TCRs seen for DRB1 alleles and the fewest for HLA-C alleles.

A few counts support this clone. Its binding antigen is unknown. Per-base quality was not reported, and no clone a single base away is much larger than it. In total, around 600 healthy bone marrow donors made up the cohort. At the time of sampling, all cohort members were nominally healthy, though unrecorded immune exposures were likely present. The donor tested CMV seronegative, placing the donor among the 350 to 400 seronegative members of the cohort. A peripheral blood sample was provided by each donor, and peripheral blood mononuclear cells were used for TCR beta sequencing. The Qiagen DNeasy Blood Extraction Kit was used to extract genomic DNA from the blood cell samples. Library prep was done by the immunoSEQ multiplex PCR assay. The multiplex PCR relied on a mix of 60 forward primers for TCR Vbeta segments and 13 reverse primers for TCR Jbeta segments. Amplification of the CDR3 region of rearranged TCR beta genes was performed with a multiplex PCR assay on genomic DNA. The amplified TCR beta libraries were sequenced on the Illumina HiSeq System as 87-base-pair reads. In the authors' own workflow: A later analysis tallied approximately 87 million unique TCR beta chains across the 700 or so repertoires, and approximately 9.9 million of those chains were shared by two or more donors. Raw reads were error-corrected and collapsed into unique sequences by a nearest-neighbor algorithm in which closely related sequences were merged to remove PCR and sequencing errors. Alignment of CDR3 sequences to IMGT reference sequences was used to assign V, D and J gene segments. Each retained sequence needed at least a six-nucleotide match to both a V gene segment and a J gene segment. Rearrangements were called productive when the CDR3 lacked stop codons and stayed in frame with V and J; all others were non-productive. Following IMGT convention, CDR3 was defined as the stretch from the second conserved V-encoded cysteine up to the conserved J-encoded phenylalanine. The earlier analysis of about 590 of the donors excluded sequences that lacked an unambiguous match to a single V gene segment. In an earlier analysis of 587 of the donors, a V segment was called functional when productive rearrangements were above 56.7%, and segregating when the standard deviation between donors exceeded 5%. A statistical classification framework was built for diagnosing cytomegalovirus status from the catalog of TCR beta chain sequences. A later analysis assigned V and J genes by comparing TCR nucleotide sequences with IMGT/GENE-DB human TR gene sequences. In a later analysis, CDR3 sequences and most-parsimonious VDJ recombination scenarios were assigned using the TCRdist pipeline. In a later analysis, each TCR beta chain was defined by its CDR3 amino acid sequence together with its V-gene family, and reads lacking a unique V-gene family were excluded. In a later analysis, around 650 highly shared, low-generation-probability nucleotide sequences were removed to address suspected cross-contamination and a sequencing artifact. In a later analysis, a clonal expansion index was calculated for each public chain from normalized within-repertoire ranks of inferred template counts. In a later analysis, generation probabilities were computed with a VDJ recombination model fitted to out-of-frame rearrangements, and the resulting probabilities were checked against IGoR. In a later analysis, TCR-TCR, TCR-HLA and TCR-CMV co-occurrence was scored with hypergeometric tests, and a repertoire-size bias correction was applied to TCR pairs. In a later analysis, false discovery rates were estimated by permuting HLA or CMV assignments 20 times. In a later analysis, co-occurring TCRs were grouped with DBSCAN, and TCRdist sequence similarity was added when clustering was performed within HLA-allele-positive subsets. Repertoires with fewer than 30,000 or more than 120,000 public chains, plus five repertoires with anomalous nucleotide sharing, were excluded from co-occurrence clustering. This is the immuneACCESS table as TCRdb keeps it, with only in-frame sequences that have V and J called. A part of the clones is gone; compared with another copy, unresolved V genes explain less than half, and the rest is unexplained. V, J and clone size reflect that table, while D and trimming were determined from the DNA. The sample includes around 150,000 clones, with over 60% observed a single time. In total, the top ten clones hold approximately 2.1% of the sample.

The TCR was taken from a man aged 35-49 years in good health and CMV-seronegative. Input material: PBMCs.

The CDR3 corresponds to CASSSSGVQETQYF. In nucleotide form, the sequence is TGTGCCAGCAGCTCGAGCGGGGTTCAAGAGACCCAGTACTTC. Recombination connected TRBV7-2 to TRBJ2-5, with TRBD2 identical over 7 junction bases. The CDR3 sequence holds 14 residues, the cysteine and phenylalanine included. CDR3 DNA is the only sequence kept; it has 42 bases, read in frame from the first base. Via the germline V gene, CDR1 is SGHTA and CDR2 FQGNSA. Unmatched junction bases come to 4, with V trimmed by 4 bases and J by 2 bases.